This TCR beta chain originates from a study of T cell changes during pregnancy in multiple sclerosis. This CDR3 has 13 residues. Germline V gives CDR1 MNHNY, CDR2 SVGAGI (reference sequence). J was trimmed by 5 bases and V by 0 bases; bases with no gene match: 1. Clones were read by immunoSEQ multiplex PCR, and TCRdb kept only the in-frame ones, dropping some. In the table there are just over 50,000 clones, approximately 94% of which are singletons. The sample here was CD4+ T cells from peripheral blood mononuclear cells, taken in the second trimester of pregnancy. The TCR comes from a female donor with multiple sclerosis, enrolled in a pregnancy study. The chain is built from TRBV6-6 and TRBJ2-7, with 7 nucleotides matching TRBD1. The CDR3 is CASSYSDRDEQYF. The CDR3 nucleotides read TGTGCCAGCAGTTACTCTGACAGGGACGAGCAGTACTTC.